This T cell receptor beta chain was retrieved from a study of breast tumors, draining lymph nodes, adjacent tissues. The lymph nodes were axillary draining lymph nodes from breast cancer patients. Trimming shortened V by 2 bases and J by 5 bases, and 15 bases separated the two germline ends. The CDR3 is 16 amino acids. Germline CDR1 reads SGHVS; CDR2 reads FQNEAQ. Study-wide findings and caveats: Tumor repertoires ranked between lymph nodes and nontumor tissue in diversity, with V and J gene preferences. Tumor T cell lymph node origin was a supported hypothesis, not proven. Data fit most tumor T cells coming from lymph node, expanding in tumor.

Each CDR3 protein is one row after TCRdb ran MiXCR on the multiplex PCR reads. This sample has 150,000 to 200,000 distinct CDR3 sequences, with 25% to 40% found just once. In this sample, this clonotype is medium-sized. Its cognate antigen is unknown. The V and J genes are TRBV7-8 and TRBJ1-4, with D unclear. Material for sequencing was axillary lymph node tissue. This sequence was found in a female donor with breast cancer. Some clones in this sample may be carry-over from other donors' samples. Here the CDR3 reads CASSLRRGGENEKLFF. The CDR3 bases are TGTGCCAGCAGCTTACGGCGCGGCGGGGAAAATGAAAAACTGTTTTTT.